This TCR beta chain appears in the sequencing data of a study of T cells in localized non-small cell lung cancer. Germline values: CDR1 SNHLY, CDR2 FYNNEI. The CDR3 totals 11 residues. The ends were cut back, 6 bases at V and 5 bases at J, with 6 bases in the middle. Data came from immunoSEQ multiplex PCR; TCRdb stores just in-frame clones and leaves some out. This sample carries more than 50,000 clones, approximately 83% of them seen once, and the ten largest clones take approximately 20%. About this clone itself: Its antigen is still unknown.

Study-level results: Longer overall survival was seen with higher T cell density measured in blood. Median around 56 top-100 tumor clones were shared with paired adjacent lung. The study found T cell clonality highest in uninvolved adjacent lung, above tumor. Since sequencing was restricted to only one region of the tumor, intratumor heterogeneity remains a possibility.

This clonotype originated in an older female donor with stage II squamous cell lung carcinoma. Sample: peripheral blood, taken before any cancer treatment. The chain is built from TRBV2 and TRBJ2-3; D gene unclear. The CDR3 sequence is CASRAGDTQYF. CDR3 DNA: TGTGCCAGCAGGGCTGGAGATACGCAGTATTTT. Looking up the rest from reference TRBV2 and TRBJ2-3 gives the full variable domain: EPEVTQTPSHQVTQMGQEVILRCVPISNHLYFYWYRQILGQKVEFLVSFYNNEISEKSEIFDDQFSVERPDGSNFTLKIRSTKLEDSAMYFCASRAGDTQYFGPGTRLTVL.